This note documents a single T cell receptor beta chain sequence. The antigen remains undetermined. The CDR3 loop spans 16 amino acids. V was trimmed by 4 bases and J by 8 bases, leaving 19 bases between them. Germline-derived CDR1 and CDR2 are SGHRS and YFSETQ. This entry is derived from a study of T cell responses to AZD1222 COVID-19 vaccine. Study findings and constraints: Per reports, nearly half of all spike-specific TCRs target regions that are unmutated in variants. Along spike, vaccine-associated CD4 TCRs were found throughout, with dominance at 160-218 and 743-854. Donors were chiefly white British, with a greater number of females, and clonal diversity was perhaps underestimated.

Sequencing was performed with immunoSEQ multiplex PCR; in TCRdb, only in-frame clones are kept and a portion is missing. Found here are approximately 180,000 clones, approximately 95% of them singletons; the top ten hold around 0.98%. The sequences come from peripheral blood, collected 28 days after the second dose of the MenACWY control vaccine. The receptor was isolated from an adult who received the MenACWY meningococcal vaccine as a control. The chain combines TRBV5-1 with TRBJ2-6, with D perhaps TRBD2 (6 bases). As DNA, the CDR3 is TGCGCCAGCAGCCCCATACCGGGAGAAGGGTCCAACGTCCTGACTTTC. Translated: CASSPIPGEGSNVLTF.